The 32 T cell receptor beta chains listed next were all sequenced from one sample in a study of T cell responses to AZD1222 COVID-19 vaccine. Sequenced by immunoSEQ multiplex PCR; TCRdb stores in-frame clones only, minus some. The sample contains about 180,000 clones, about 90% of which appear only once. The material was peripheral blood, obtained 28 days after the second AZD1222 dose. The receptors come from an adult who received the AZD1222 COVID-19 vaccine.

V gene TRBV6-5 combines with J gene TRBJ1-2; a weak D match, TRBD1 (6 bases). Germline V lookup: CDR1 MNHEY, CDR2 SVGAGI. With 4 bases removed from V and 2 bases from J, the gap between germline ends came to 11 bases. The CDR3 has 14 amino acids. The DNA for the CDR3 is TGTGCCAGCAGTTCGGGACACCGAAACTATGGCTACACCTTC. It specifies CASSSGHRNYGYTF.

V is TRBV7-3 and J is TRBJ1-1; 8 nucleotides align to TRBD1. Germline V gene lookup returns CDR1 SGHTA and CDR2 FQGTGA. J was trimmed by 0 bases and V by 3 bases; bases with no gene match: 3. The CDR3 runs to 15 residues. The CDR3 DNA sequence: TGTGCCAGCAGCTTTGCAGGGGGCCTGAACACTGAAGCTTTCTTT. This gives the protein CASSFAGGLNTEAFF.

The chain joins TRBV5-8 to TRBJ2-7; possibly TRBD1 or TRBD2 for D (6 bases each). Trimming left V 0 bases short and J 6 bases short, with 13 bases between. Germline CDR1 and CDR2: SGHTS and YDEGEE. The CDR3 sequence is 14 residues long. CDR3 protein: CASSLVGGIREQYF. CDR3 sequence (DNA): TGTGCCAGCAGCTTGGTCGGGGGCATCCGCGAGCAGTACTTC.

The chain uses TRBV4-1 and TRBJ2-1, with D tentatively TRBD1 (5 bases). The CDR3 runs 15 residues. Between the trimmed V and J ends, which lost 0 bases and 4 bases, there was a span of 10 bases. The germline CDR1 and CDR2 sequences are MGHRA and YSYEKL. This CDR3 is CASSQDLREYNEQFF. For the CDR3, the DNA is TGCGCCAGCAGCCAAGATCTCAGGGAATACAATGAGCAGTTCTTC.

The V and J genes are TRBV6-5 and TRBJ2-7, with no clear D. Germline CDR1 is MNHEY and CDR2 is SVGAGI. V lost 5 bases, J lost 3 bases, and 5 bases lay in between. This CDR3 has 11 amino acids. CDR3 in DNA: TGTGCCAGCAGTCAGTACTACGAGCAGTACTTC. As protein: CASSQYYEQYF.

The chain joins TRBV4-3 to TRBJ2-7, with a weak D call TRBD2 (5 bases). The CDR3 extends over 15 amino acids. Germline CDR1 and CDR2: LGHNA and YSLEER. V was clipped by 2 bases and J by 1 base, with 12 bases between them. The CDR3 region has the DNA TGCGCCAGCAGCCAACAGCGGACGGGGTCCTACGAGCAGTACTTC. This gives the protein CASSQQRTGSYEQYF.

The chain carries TRBV30 and TRBJ1-1, with D uncertain. Germline CDR1 is GTSNPN and CDR2 is SVGIG (reference sequence). The V end was cut by 0 bases, the J end by 1 base, with 6 bases between. The CDR3 runs 13 residues. CDR3 amino acids: CAWSVQWNTEAFF. CDR3 in DNA: TGTGCCTGGAGTGTACAGTGGAACACTGAAGCTTTCTTT.

This chain joins TRBV10-3 and TRBJ2-5, with D perhaps TRBD2 (6 bases). The CDR3 loop spans 13 amino acids. Germline V gene data show CDR1 as ENHRY and CDR2 as SYGVKD. V lost 6 bases and J 2 bases, leaving 10 bases between the germline ends. The CDR3 DNA reads TGTGCCATCAGCCTAGCGATGCAAGAGACCCAGTACTTC. Translation: CAISLAMQETQYF.

The V call is TRBV6-2 or TRBV6-3, the J call TRBJ2-1; D ambiguous. Trimming cost V 4 bases and J 7 bases, with 8 bases left between them. Germline loops: CDR1 MNHEY, CDR2 SVGEGT. The CDR3 runs 12 residues. CDR3 bases: TGTGCCAGCAGTTTCCACACGAATGAGCAGTTCTTC. Translated: CASSFHTNEQFF.

This clone was seen once. This chain uses TRBV29-1 with TRBJ2-7, with D perhaps matching TRBD1 or TRBD2 (5 bases each). The CDR3 contains 14 residues. Germline loops: CDR1 SQVTM, CDR2 ANQGSEA. V gave up 4 bases and J gave up 0 bases, with 13 bases separating them. CDR3 nucleotide sequence: TGCAGCGTTGGGGGGAATACACGCTCCTACGAGCAGTACTTC. Its protein is CSVGGNTRSYEQYF.

The chain is built from TRBV12-3 or TRBV12-4 and TRBJ2-1; D gene uncertain. The CDR3 has 12 residues. Trimming stripped 3 bases from V and 10 bases from J, with 10 bases between. The CDR3 here is CASSFTFGEQFF. CDR3 nucleotides: TGTGCCAGCAGTTTTACTTTCGGGGAGCAGTTCTTC.

The rearrangement joins TRBV3-1 (or the pseudogene TRBV3-2) to TRBJ1-1; D call uncertain. Germline V gives CDR1 LGHDT, CDR2 YNNKEL (reference sequence). The ends were cut back, 0 bases at V and 1 base at J, with 9 bases in the middle. This CDR3 has 15 amino acids. CDR3 protein: CASSQDPAANTEAFF. As DNA, the CDR3 is TGTGCCAGCAGCCAAGATCCGGCGGCGAACACTGAAGCTTTCTTT.

This clone appeared once. This rearrangement joins TRBV19 to TRBJ2-7; 8 nucleotides match TRBD1. V dropped 5 bases and J dropped 9; count of bases not matched to a gene: 12. Per the germline V gene, CDR1 is LNHDA and CDR2 is SQIVND (reference sequence). The CDR3 extends over 14 amino acids. For the CDR3, the DNA is TGTGCCAGTAGTCTTTCACCGGGACAGGATATGCAGTACTTC. Translation: CASSLSPGQDMQYF.

This chain uses TRBV2 with TRBJ1-5; a possible D gene is TRBD1 (5 bases). Germline assignment: CDR1 SNHLY and CDR2 FYNNEI. This CDR3 is 15 amino acids long. V was trimmed by 6 bases and J by 0 bases, leaving 12 bases between them. CDR3 sequence: CASSPGRGSNQPQHF. The CDR3 DNA follows: TGTGCCAGCAGCCCAGGGAGGGGTAGCAATCAGCCCCAGCATTTT.

The chain links TRBV5-4 to TRBJ1-2; 7 nucleotides line up with TRBD1. The CDR3 is 16 amino acids. The germline V gene encodes CDR1 SGHNT and CDR2 YYREEE (reference sequence). The trim removed 4 bases at V and 4 bases at J, leaving 13 bases unmatched. The CDR3 DNA sequence: TGTGCCAGCAGCCCGGGGTCGCAGGGGGTATTCTATGGCTACACCTTC. Translating gives CASSPGSQGVFYGYTF.

A single count supports this clone. The chain is built from TRBV28 and TRBJ2-7; D may be TRBD1 or TRBD2 (5 bases each). CDR1 and CDR2 (germline): MDHEN, SYDVKM. The V end was cut by 6 bases, the J end by 4 bases, with 16 bases between. CDR3 size: 14 residues. CDR3 protein: CASRTDWGSYEQYF. CDR3 sequence (DNA): TGTGCCAGCAGAACTGACTGGGGGTCGTACGAGCAGTACTTC.

V is TRBV29-1 and J is TRBJ2-2; tentative D call: TRBD2 (7 bases). The V and J ends lost 4 bases and 2 bases respectively, with 14 bases between them. Germline loops: CDR1 SQVTM, CDR2 ANQGSEA. There are 15 residues in the CDR3. The CDR3 DNA reads TGCAGCGTTGGCCCGGGGGGCACTAACACCGGGGAGCTGTTTTTT. Translation gives CSVGPGGTNTGELFF.

Turning to this clone: This sample also contains other DNA sequences that code for the same CDR3. The chain is built from TRBV5-4 and TRBJ2-3, with D hard to call. V was cut by 1 base and J by 0 bases, with 9 bases left in between. The V gene's germline CDR1 is SGHNT and CDR2 YYREEE (reference sequence). The CDR3 loop spans 15 amino acids. CDR3 coding DNA: TGTGCCAGCAGCTTGTCGTTGCCTAGCACAGATACGCAGTATTTT. Protein: CASSLSLPSTDTQYF. Filled out from reference TRBV5-4 and TRBJ2-3, the complete variable domain reads ETGVTQSPTHLIKTRGQQVTLRCSSQSGHNTVSWYQQALGQGPQFIFQYYREEENGRGNFPPRFSGLQFPNYSSELNVNALELDDSALYLCASSLSLPSTDTQYFGPGTRLTVL.

The V call is TRBV6-5, the J call TRBJ1-6; D call uncertain. The CDR3 is 15 residues long. The germline V gene encodes CDR1 MNHEY and CDR2 SVGAGI. Trimming pared 2 bases from V and 5 bases from J, leaving 10 bases between. The CDR3 coding sequence is TGTGCCAGCAGTTACCCGCGGCAGGATAATTCACCCCTCCACTTT. Residues: CASSYPRQDNSPLHF.

This chain links TRBV30 with TRBJ1-6; tentatively, D is TRBD1 (6 bases). V shed 0 bases and J shed 2 bases, with 8 bases lying between them. In germline, CDR1 is GTSNPN, CDR2 SVGIG (reference sequence). CDR3 size: 15 residues. Here the CDR3 DNA reads TGTGCCTGGAGTGTAGGACAGACCTATAATTCACCCCTCCACTTT. Translated, it gives CAWSVGQTYNSPLHF.

The rearrangement joins TRBV19 to TRBJ1-1; no reliable D call. The V end was cut by 5 bases, the J end by 3 bases, with 10 bases between. The length of the CDR3 is 13 residues. Germline V CDR1 and CDR2: LNHDA, SQIVND (reference sequence). The CDR3 here is CASSVLQDTEAFF. CDR3 DNA sequence: TGTGCCAGTAGTGTCCTACAAGACACTGAAGCTTTCTTT.

The chain links TRBV7-2 to TRBJ2-7, with D possibly matching TRBD2 (5 bases). This CDR3 has 13 residues. V lost 5 bases and J 2 bases, leaving 10 bases between the germline ends. The germline CDR1 and CDR2 sequences are SGHTA and FQGNSA. The CDR3 bases are TGTGCCAGCAGCCCCGGACTTCCCTACGAGCAGTACTTC. It specifies CASSPGLPYEQYF. The whole variable domain, filled in from reference TRBV7-2 and TRBJ2-7, reads GAGVSQSPSNKVTEKGKDVELRCDPISGHTALYWYRQSLGQGLEFLIYFQGNSAPDKSGLPSDRFSAERTGGSVSTLTIQRTQQEDSAVYLCASSPGLPYEQYFGPGTRLTVT.

The rearrangement links TRBV24-1 to TRBJ2-6; D is ambiguous. V lost 5 bases to trimming and J lost 0 bases, with 7 bases between them. The CDR3 is made up of 15 amino acids. CDR1 is KGHDR, CDR2 SFDVKD, per germline. The CDR3 loop is CATSGPRSGANVLTF. CDR3 bases: TGTGCCACCAGTGGACCGCGCTCTGGGGCCAACGTCCTGACTTTC.

The chain has TRBV19 and TRBJ1-5; 8 positions match TRBD1. The CDR3 covers 14 residues. The ends lost 9 bases at V and 6 bases at J; junction bases unmatched: 10. Germline assignment: CDR1 LNHDA and CDR2 SQIVND (reference sequence). For the CDR3, the DNA is TGTGCCAGCAGGGAGACAGGGGTCAGTCAGCCCCAGCATTTT. It specifies CASRETGVSQPQHF.

V usage is TRBV9 and J usage is TRBJ2-1, with D possibly TRBD1 on 5 matching bases. V was clipped by 3 bases and J by 2 bases, with 12 bases between them. Looked up from germline, CDR1 is SGDLS and CDR2 is YYNGEE. The CDR3 covers 15 residues. The CDR3 DNA follows: TGTGCCAGCAGCGCACGACAGAACCCCTACAATGAGCAGTTCTTC. Translating it yields CASSARQNPYNEQFF.

This chain links TRBV18 with TRBJ2-3, with TRBD1 matching 11 bases. Germline CDR1 is KGHSH and CDR2 is LQKENI. This CDR3 region has 16 residues. Trimming removed 5 bases from V and 1 base from J; junction bases left unmatched: 5. Written as DNA, the CDR3 is TGTGCCAGCTCAAGGGACAGGGGGATTGGCACAGATACGCAGTATTTT. This gives the protein CASSRDRGIGTDTQYF.

This clone was detected a few times. This sequence joins TRBV7-3 and TRBJ2-1, with D tentatively TRBD1 (6 bases). V was cut by 3 bases and J by 2 bases, with 20 bases left in between. Germline V gene data show CDR1 as SGHTA and CDR2 as FQGTGA. The CDR3 is 18 residues long. The CDR3, as DNA: TGTGCCAGCAGCTTCTCGGCCCTTACAGGGAAAACCTACAATGAGCAGTTCTTC. Translation gives CASSFSALTGKTYNEQFF.

The V call is TRBV3-1 (or the pseudogene TRBV3-2), the J call TRBJ1-6; TRBD1 might be the D (6 bases). V was clipped by 8 bases and J by 6 bases, with 8 bases between them. CDR3 size: 12 residues. Germline CDR1 LGHDT, CDR2 YNNKEL (reference sequence). The CDR3 bases are TGTGCCAGCGGGACATCTAATTCACCCCTCCACTTT. This encodes CASGTSNSPLHF.

This sequence joins TRBV19 and TRBJ1-1; 8 bases fit TRBD1. Germline assignment: CDR1 LNHDA and CDR2 SQIVND (reference sequence). V shed 3 bases, J shed 4 bases, and the junction held 10 bases outside the gene matches. This CDR3 has 16 residues. The CDR3 DNA sequence: TGTGCCAGTAGTATCAATCCGGGCAGGGGGCTCACTGAAGCTTTCTTT. It yields the protein CASSINPGRGLTEAFF.

The chain employs TRBV5-4 and TRBJ1-3; perhaps TRBD1 as D (6 bases). V gave up 1 base and J gave up 6 bases, with 14 bases separating them. This CDR3 is built from 15 residues. In germline, CDR1 is SGHNT, CDR2 YYREEE (reference sequence). The CDR3 loop reads CASSLSAGDANTIYF. CDR3 in DNA: TGTGCCAGCAGCTTGTCAGCAGGGGATGCAAACACCATATATTTT.

CDR3 sequence reads: CASRSGTEGDTQYF. DNA of the CDR3: TGTGCCAGCAGATCCGGGACGGAGGGAGATACGCAGTATTTT. The V gene is TRBV11-3, the J gene TRBJ2-3, with a possible D match to TRBD2 (6 bases). The CDR3 contains 14 residues. Germline values: CDR1 SGHNT, CDR2 YENEEA. With 6 bases removed from V and 5 bases from J, the gap between germline ends came to 15 bases.

The chain is built from TRBV6-5 and TRBJ1-2; maybe TRBD1 (6 bases). CDR1 and CDR2 (germline): MNHEY, SVGAGI. V was clipped by 6 bases and J by 8 bases, with 16 bases between them. This CDR3 spans 13 amino acids. CDR3 sequence reads: CASRLPQGLGYTF. The CDR3 DNA is TGTGCCAGCAGACTCCCACAGGGATTAGGCTACACCTTC.